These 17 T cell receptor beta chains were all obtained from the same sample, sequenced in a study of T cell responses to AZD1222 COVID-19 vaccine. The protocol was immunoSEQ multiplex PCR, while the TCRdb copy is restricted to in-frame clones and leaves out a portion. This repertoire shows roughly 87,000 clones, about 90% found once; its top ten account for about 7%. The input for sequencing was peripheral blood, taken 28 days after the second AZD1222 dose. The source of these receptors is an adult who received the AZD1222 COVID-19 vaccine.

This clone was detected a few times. The CDR3 is CASSPGTGKEKLFF. CDR3 in DNA: TGTGCCAGCAGCCCCGGGACAGGAAAAGAAAAACTGTTTTTT. The chain has TRBV7-9 and TRBJ1-4; 8 bases map to TRBD1. This CDR3 is 14 amino acids long. The trim removed 5 bases at V and 8 bases at J, leaving 7 bases unmatched. Germline CDR1 and CDR2: SEHNR and FQNEAQ (reference sequence).

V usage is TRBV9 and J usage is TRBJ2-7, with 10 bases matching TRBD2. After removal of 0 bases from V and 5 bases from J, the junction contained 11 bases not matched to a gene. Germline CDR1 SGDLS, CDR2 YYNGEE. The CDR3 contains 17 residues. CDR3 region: CASSVGTSGMGRDEQYF. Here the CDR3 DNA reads TGTGCCAGCAGCGTAGGTACTAGCGGGATGGGTCGAGACGAGCAGTACTTC.

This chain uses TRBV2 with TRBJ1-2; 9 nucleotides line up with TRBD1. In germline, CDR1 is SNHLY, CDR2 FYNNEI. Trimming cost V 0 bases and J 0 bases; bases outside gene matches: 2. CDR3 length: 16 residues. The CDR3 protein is CASSEAGTGPNYGYTF. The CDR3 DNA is TGTGCCAGCAGTGAAGCGGGGACAGGGCCTAACTATGGCTACACCTTC.

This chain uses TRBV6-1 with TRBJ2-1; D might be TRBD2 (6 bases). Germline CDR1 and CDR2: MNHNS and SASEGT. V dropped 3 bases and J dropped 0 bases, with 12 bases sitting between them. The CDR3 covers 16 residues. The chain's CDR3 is CASSEWAGNSYNEQFF. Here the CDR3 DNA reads TGTGCCAGCAGTGAGTGGGCGGGGAACTCCTACAATGAGCAGTTCTTC.

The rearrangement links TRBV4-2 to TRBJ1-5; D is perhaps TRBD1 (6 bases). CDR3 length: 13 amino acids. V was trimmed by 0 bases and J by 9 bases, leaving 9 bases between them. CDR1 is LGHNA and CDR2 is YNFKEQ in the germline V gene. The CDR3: CASSQDWGRPQHF. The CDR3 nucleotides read TGTGCCAGCAGCCAAGATTGGGGGCGGCCCCAGCATTTT.

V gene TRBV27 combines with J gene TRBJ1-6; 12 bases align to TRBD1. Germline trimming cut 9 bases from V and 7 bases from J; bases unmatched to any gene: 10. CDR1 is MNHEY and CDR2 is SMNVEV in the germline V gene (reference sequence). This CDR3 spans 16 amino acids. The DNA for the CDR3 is TGTGCCAGTAGAACCGGGACAGGGGGCCCAAATTCACCCCTCCACTTT. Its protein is CASRTGTGGPNSPLHF.

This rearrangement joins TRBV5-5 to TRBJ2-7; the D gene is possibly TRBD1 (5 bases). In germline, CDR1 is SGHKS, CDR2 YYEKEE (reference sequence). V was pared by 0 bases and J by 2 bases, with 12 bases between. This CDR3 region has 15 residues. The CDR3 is CASSLGTARAYEQYF. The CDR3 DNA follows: TGTGCCAGCAGCTTGGGGACCGCCAGGGCCTACGAGCAGTACTTC.

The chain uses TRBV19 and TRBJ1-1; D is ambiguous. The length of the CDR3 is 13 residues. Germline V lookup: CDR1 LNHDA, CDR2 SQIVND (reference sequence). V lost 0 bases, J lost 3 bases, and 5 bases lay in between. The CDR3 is CASSIDEYTEAFF. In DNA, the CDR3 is TGTGCCAGTAGTATAGATGAATACACTGAAGCTTTCTTT.

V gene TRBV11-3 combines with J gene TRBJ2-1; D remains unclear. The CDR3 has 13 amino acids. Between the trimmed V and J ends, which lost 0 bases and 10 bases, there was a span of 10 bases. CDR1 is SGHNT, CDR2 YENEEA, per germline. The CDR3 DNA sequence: TGTGCCAGCAGCTTAGATGCACTAAGGGAGCAGTTCTTC. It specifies CASSLDALREQFF. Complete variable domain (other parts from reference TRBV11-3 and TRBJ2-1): EAGVVQSPRYKIIEKKQPVAFWCNPISGHNTLYWYLQNLGQGPELLIRYENEEAVDDSQLPKDRFSAERLKGVDSTLKIQPAELGDSAVYLCASSLDALREQFFGPGTRLTVL.

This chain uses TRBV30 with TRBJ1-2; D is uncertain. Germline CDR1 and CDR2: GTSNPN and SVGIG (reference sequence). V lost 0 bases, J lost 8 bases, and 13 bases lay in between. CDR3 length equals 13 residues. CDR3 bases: TGTGCCTGGAGTGTACCAGGTGGCGGCGGCTACACCTTC. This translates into CAWSVPGGGGYTF.

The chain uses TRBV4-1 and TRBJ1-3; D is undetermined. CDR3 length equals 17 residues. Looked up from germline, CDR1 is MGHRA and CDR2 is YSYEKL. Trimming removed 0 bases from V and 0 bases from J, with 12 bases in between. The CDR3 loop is CASSQEGIGPSGNTIYF. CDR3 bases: TGCGCCAGCAGCCAAGAGGGCATCGGGCCCTCTGGAAACACCATATATTTT.

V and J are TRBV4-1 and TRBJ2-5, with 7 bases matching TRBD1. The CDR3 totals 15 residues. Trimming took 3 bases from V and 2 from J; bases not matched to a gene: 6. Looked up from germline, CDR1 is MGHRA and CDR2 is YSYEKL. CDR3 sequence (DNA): TGCGCCAGCAGCCAGGTTGGGACAGAACAAGAGACCCAGTACTTC. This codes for CASSQVGTEQETQYF.

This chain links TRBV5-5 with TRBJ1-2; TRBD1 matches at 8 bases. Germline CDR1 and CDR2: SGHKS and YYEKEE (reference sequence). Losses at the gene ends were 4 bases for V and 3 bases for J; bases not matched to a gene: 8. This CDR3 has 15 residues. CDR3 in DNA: TGTGCCAGCAGCACTAGCGGACAGGGATACTATGGCTACACCTTC. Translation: CASSTSGQGYYGYTF.

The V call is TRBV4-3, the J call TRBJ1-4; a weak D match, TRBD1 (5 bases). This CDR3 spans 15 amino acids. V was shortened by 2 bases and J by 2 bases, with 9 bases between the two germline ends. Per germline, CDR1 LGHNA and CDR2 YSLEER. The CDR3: CASSQPGRTNEKLFF. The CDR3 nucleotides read TGCGCCAGCAGCCAACCAGGGAGGACTAATGAAAAACTGTTTTTT.

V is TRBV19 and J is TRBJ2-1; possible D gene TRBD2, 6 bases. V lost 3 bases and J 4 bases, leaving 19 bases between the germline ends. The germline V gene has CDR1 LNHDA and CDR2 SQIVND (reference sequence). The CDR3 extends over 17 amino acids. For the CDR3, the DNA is TGTGCCAGTAGTATTTGGCAGGACTACCAAATGTACAATGAGCAGTTCTTC. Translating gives CASSIWQDYQMYNEQFF. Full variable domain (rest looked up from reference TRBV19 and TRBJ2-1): DGGITQSPKYLFRKEGQNVTLSCEQNLNHDAMYWYRQDPGQGLRLIYYSQIVNDFQKGDIAEGYSVSREKKESFPLTVTSAQKNPTAFYLCASSIWQDYQMYNEQFFGPGTRLTVL.

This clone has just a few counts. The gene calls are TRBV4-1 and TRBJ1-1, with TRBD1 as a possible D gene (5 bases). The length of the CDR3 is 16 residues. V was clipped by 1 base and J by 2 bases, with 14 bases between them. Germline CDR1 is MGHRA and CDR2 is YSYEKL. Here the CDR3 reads CASSQVGTDDNTEAFF. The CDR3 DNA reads TGCGCCAGCAGCCAAGTGGGGACCGATGATAACACTGAAGCTTTCTTT.

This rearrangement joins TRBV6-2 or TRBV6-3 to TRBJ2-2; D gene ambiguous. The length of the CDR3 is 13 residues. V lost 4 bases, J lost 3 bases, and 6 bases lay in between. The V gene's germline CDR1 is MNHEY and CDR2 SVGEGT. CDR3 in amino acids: CASSSTDTGELFF. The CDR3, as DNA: TGTGCCAGCAGTTCTACAGACACCGGGGAGCTGTTTTTT.